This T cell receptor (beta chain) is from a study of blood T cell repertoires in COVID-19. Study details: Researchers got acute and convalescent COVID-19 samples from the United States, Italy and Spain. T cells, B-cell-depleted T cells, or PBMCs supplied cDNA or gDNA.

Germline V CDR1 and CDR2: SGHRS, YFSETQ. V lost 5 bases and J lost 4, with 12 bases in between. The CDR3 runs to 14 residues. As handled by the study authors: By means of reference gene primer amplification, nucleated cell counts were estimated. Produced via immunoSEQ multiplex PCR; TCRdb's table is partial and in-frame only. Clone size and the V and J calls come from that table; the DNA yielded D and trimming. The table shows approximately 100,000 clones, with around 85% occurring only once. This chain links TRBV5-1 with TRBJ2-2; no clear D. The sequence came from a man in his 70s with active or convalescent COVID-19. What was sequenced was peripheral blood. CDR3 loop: CASSYSRATGELFF. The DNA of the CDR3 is TGCGCCAGCAGTTATTCAAGAGCCACCGGGGAGCTGTTTTTT.